Sequencing of this T cell receptor beta chain was carried out in a study of T-cell memory formation after mild COVID-19. Regarding the study as a whole: Cross-reactive memory seemingly joined, as some responding clones were found in pre-infection memory.

The sample holds a few counts of this clonotype. Its antigen is not known. Constant-segment-primed 5'RACE gave TCR alpha and TCR beta cDNA libraries with sample barcodes and UMIs. Each CDR3 protein gets one entry after TCRdb re-called the 5' RACE reads with MiXCR. In the table there are roughly 620,000 distinct CDR3 sequences, more than 15% of which are singletons. Trimming took 4 bases from V and 4 from J, leaving 8 bases between them. CDR1 and CDR2 from the germline V gene are PRHDT and FYEKMQ (reference sequence). The CDR3 runs 12 residues. This clonotype originated in an adult woman who had mild COVID-19 (a few samples of this study predate the infection). Cell type and time point are not known. This rearrangement joins TRBV13 to TRBJ2-7; D perhaps matches TRBD2 (5 bases). Material: PBMCs or a T cell subset sorted from them (not recorded which). The CDR3 bases are TGTGCCAGCAGCTCAACTAGGTACGAGCAGTACTTC. It yields the protein CASSSTRYEQYF.